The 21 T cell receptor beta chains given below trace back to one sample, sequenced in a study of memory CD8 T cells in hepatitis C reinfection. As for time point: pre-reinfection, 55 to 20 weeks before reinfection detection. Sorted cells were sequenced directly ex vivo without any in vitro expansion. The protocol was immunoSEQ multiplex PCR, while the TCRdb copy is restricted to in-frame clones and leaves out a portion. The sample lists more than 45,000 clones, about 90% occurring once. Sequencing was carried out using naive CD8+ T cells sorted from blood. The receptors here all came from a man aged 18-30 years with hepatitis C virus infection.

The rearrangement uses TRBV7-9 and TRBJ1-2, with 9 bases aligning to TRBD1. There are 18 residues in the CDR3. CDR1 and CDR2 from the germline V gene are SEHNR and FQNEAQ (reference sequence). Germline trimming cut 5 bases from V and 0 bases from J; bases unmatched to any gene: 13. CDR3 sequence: CASSPPLTGGPANYGYTF. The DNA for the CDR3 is TGTGCCAGCAGCCCCCCCCTTACAGGGGGCCCAGCTAACTATGGCTACACCTTC. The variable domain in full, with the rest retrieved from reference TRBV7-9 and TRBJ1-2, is DTGVSQNPRHKITKRGQNVTFRCDPISEHNRLYWYRQTLGQGPEFLTYFQNEAQLEKSRLLSDRFSAERPKGSFSTLEIQRTEQGDSAMYLCASSPPLTGGPANYGYTFGSGTRLTVV.

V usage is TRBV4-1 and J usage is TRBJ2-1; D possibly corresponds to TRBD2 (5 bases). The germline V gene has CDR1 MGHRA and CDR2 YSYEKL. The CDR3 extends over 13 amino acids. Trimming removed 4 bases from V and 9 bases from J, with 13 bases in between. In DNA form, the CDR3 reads TGCGCCAGCAGCCCCAGCACCGGGGTTGAGCAGTTCTTC. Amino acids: CASSPSTGVEQFF.

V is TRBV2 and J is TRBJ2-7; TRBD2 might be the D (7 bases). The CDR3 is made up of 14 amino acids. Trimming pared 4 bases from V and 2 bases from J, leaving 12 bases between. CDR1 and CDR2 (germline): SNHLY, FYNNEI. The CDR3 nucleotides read TGTGCCAGCAGTGTAGGGGGGGAAACCTACGAGCAGTACTTC. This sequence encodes CASSVGGETYEQYF.

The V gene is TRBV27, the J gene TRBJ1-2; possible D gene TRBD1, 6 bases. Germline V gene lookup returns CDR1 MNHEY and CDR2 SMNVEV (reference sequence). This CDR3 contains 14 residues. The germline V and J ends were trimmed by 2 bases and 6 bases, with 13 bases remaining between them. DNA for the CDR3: TGTGCCAGCAGTTTAACTGGGACACCCCATGGCTACACCTTC. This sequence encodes CASSLTGTPHGYTF.

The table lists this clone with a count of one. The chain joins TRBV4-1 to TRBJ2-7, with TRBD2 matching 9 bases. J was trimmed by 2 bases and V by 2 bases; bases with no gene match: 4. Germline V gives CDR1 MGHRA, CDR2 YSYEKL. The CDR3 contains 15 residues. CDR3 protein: CASSQLAGPTYEQYF. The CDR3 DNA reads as TGCGCCAGCAGCCAACTAGCGGGACCTACCTACGAGCAGTACTTC.

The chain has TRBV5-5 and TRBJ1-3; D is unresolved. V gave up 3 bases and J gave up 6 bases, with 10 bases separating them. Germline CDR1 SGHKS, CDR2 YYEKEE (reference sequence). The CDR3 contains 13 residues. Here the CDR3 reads CASSSTAANTIYF. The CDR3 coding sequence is TGTGCCAGCAGCTCCACGGCGGCAAACACCATATATTTT. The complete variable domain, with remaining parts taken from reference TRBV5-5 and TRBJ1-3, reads DAGVTQSPTHLIKTRGQQVTLRCSPISGHKSVSWYQQVLGQGPQFIFQYYEKEERGRGNFPDRFSARQFPNYSSELNVNALLLGDSALYLCASSSTAANTIYFGEGSWLTVV.

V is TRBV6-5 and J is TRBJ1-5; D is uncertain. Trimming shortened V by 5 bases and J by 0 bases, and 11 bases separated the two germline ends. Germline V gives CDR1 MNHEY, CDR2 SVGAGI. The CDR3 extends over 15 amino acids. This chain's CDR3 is CASSTDVYSNQPQHF. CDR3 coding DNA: TGTGCCAGCAGTACAGACGTGTATAGCAATCAGCCCCAGCATTTT.

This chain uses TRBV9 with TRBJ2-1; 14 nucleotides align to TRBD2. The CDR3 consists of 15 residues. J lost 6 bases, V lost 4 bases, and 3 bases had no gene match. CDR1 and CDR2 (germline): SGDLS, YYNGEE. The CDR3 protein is CASSPGLAGVNEQFF. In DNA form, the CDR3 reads TGTGCCAGCAGCCCGGGACTAGCGGGGGTCAATGAGCAGTTCTTC.

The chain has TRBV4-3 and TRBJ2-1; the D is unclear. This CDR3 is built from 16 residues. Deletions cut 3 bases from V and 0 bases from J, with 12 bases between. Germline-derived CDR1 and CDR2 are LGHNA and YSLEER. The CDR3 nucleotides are TGCGCCAGCAGCCAGTACCGACTCAGCTCCTACAATGAGCAGTTCTTC. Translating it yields CASSQYRLSSYNEQFF.

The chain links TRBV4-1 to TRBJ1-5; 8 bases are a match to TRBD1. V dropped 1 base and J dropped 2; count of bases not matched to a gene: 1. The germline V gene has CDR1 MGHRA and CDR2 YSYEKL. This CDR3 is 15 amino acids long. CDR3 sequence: CASSQGTGRNQPQHF. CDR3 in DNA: TGCGCCAGCAGCCAAGGGACAGGGCGCAATCAGCCCCAGCATTTT.

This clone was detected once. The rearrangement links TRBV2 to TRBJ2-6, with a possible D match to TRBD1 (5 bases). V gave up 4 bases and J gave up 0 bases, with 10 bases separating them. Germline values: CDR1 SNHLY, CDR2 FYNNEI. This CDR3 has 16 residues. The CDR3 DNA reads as TGTGCCAGCAGTGCACAGGTAGTCTCTGGGGCCAACGTCCTGACTTTC. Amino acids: CASSAQVVSGANVLTF. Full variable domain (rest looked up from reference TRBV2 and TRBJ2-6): EPEVTQTPSHQVTQMGQEVILRCVPISNHLYFYWYRQILGQKVEFLVSFYNNEISEKSEIFDDQFSVERPDGSNFTLKIRSTKLEDSAMYFCASSAQVVSGANVLTFGAGSRLTVL.

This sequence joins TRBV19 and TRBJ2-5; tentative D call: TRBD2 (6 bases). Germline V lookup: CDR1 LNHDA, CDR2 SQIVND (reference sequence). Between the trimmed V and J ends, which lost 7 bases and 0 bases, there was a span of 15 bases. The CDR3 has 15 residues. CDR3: CASTPRSSDQETQYF. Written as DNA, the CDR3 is TGTGCCAGTACCCCACGTTCTAGCGACCAAGAGACCCAGTACTTC.

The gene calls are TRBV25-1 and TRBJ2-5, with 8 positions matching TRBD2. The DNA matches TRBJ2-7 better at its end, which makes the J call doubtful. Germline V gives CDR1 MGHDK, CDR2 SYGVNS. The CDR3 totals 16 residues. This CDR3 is CASSEWGSGSSYEQYF. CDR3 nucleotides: TGTGCCAGCAGTGAATGGGGGAGCGGGAGCTCCTACGAGCAGTACTTC.

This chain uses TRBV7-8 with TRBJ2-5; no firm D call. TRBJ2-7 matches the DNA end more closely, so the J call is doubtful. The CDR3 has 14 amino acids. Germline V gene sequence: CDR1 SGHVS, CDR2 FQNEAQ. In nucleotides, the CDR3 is TGTGCCAGCAGCCCTATAGCTTCATTTTCCGAGCAGTACTTC. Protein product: CASSPIASFSEQYF.

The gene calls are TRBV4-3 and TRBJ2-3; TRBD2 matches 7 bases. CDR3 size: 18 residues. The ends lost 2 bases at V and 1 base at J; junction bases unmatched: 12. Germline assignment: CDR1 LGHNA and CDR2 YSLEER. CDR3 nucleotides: TGCGCCAGCAGCCAATTCGTATCGACTAGCAGCGGCACAGATACGCAGTATTTT. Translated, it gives CASSQFVSTSSGTDTQYF.

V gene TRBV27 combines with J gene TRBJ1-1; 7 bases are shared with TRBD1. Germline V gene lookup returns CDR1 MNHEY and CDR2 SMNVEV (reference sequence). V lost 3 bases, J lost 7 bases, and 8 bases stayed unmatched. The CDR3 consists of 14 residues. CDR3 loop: CASSLSQGVGEAFF. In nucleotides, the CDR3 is TGTGCCAGCAGTTTGTCGCAGGGGGTTGGTGAAGCTTTCTTT.

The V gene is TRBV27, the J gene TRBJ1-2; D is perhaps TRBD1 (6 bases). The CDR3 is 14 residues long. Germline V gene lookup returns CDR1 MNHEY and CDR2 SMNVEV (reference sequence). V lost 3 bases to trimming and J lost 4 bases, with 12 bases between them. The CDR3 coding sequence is TGTGCCAGCAGTTTCATGACAGGCAGCTATGGCTACACCTTC. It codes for CASSFMTGSYGYTF.

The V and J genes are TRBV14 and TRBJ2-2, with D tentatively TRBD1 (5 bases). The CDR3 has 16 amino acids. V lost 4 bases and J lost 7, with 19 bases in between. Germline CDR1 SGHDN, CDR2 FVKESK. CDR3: CASSPRRAGLFGELFF. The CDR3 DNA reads TGTGCCAGCAGCCCACGTAGGGCAGGGCTTTTCGGGGAGCTGTTTTTT. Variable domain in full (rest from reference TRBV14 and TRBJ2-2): EAGVTQFPSHSVIEKGQTVTLRCDPISGHDNLYWYRRVMGKEIKFLLHFVKESKQDESGMPNNRFLAERTGGTYSTLKVQPAELEDSGVYFCASSPRRAGLFGELFFGEGSRLTVL.

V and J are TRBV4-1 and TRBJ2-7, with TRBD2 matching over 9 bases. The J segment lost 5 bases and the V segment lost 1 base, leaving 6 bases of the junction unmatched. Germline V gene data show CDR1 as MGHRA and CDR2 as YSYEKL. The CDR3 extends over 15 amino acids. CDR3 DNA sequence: TGCGCCAGCAGCCAAGGAGCGGGAGGAGCCGACGAGCAGTACTTC. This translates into CASSQGAGGADEQYF.

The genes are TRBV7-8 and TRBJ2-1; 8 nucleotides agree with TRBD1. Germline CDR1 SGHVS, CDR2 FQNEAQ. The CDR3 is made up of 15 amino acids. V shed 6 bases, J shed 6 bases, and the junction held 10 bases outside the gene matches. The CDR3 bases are TGTGCCAGCAGTTCCAGGGGGCTCCTAATCAATGAGCAGTTCTTC. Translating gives CASSSRGLLINEQFF.

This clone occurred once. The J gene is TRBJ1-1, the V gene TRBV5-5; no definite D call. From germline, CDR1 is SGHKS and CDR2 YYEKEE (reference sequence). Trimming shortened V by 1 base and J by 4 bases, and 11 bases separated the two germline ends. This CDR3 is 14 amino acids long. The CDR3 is CASSLREVRTEAFF. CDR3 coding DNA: TGTGCCAGCAGCTTGAGAGAGGTGCGCACTGAAGCTTTCTTT.